Below, one TCR beta chain is given with its context. The target of this receptor is not known. No much larger clone is present one base from it, and per-base qualities are unavailable. This specimen belongs to a study of T-cell reconstitution after alpha-beta-depleted transplantation in children (dated by TCRdb to 2016 to 2017). Study-level background: Using TCR repertoire profiling, the study quantitatively followed how T-cell immune reconstitution unfolded in children after TCRalphabeta/CD19-depleted allogeneic hematopoietic cell transplantation. On the study overall, not on this receptor specifically: The frequencies of hyperexpanded clones fell over the following months, and after one year, T-cell counts and TCRbeta diversity were mostly attributed to newly produced T cells. The apparently early alphabetaT-cell count recovery about two months after transplant was reportedly dependent on only several hundred rapidly expanded clones derived from non-depleted graft cells. In some patients, high TCRbeta diversity at day 60 was attributed to recipient T cells and intrathymic progenitors that had survived conditioning.

From its cysteine to its phenylalanine, the CDR3 spans 13 amino acids. Only the CDR3 DNA is retained, 39 bases long and in frame from the first base. Unmatched junction bases come to 4, with V trimmed by 2 bases and J by 4 bases. For CDR1 and CDR2, the germline V gene (reference sequence) lists GTSNPN and SVGIG. The label giving this sample's treatment or condition can be read as: allogeneic hematopoietic cell transplantation with graft depleted of TCRalphabeta T cells and CD19 B cells. The transplant recipients were children given TCRalphabeta/CD19-depleted allogeneic hematopoietic cell grafts. Library preparation was by PCR. This sample was sequenced with an Illumina HiSeq 2500. To normalize quantification of the TCRbeta repertoire, the TCR libraries were built with molecular barcoding that relied on unique molecular identifiers. In TCRdb, the public reads were trimmed at Q25 with fastp and aligned with MiXCR, with productive beta chains retained. All rows with the same CDR3 protein become a single entry with the most common DNA and genes. The sample has 450,000 to 600,000 distinct CDR3 sequences on record, 10% to 15% of them singletons. In total, the top ten clones hold about 2.2% of the sample.

The chain links TRBV30 with TRBJ2-7; 8 junctional bases match TRBD1. This sequence was found in a male patient aged 10 to 17 who had a stem cell transplant for acute myeloid leukemia, so the T cells may come from the graft donor. The sample here was PBMCs, mostly from graft donor cells, taken 360 days after TCRalphabeta/CD19-depleted stem cell transplant. The CDR3 has the sequence CAWSTDRAYEQYF. The DNA sequence is given as TGTGCCTGGAGTACGGACAGGGCATACGAGCAGTACTTC.